These T cell receptor beta chains were read from a single sample in a study of T cell responses to AZD1222 COVID-19 vaccine. Clones were sequenced by immunoSEQ multiplex PCR, and TCRdb holds only the in-frame ones, with some missing. The sample shows approximately 28,000 clones, over 90% of them seen only once. The sequencing used peripheral blood, collected on day 0 of AZD1222 vaccination. These TCRs come from an adult in good health. Both conserved end residues are part of each CDR3. Each record gives: D gene, J gene, clone size, V gene, CDR3 DNA, CDR3 protein. A D gene is named only where the DNA matches it firmly. A clone size is listed for some rows: how often the clone was seen (once, few, many), or a class if it is expanded.

D: .; J: TRBJ1-6; size: .; V: TRBV3-1/TRBV3-2; DNA: TGTGCCAGCAGCCATTACAATTCACCCCTCCACTTT; CDR3: CASSHYNSPLHF
D: .; J: TRBJ2-7; size: once; V: TRBV6-5; DNA: TGTGCCAGCAGTTACGGGCGGGATGGATATGGGCAGTACTTC; CDR3: CASSYGRDGYGQYF
D: .; J: TRBJ2-4; size: once; V: TRBV4-1; DNA: TGCGCCAGCAGCCAAGTGTCTGGGGCCAAAAACATTCAGTACTTC; CDR3: CASSQVSGAKNIQYF
D: .; J: TRBJ2-7; size: .; V: TRBV13; DNA: TGTGCCAGCAGCTTAGGGGGGGATTCCTCCTACGAGCAGTACTTC; CDR3: CASSLGGDSSYEQYF
D: TRBD1; J: TRBJ1-6; size: .; V: TRBV7-9; DNA: TGTGCCAGCAGCTTATTGGGTGACAGGGATAATTCACCCCTCCACTTT; CDR3: CASSLLGDRDNSPLHF
D: .; J: TRBJ1-4; size: .; V: TRBV10-3; DNA: TGTGCCATCAGTGAGGGACTCCATGAAAAACTGTTTTTT; CDR3: CAISEGLHEKLFF
D: .; J: TRBJ1-1; size: .; V: TRBV20-1; DNA: TGCAGTGCTAGTGTCAGTTTGAACACTGAAGCTTTCTTT; CDR3: CSASVSLNTEAFF
D: .; J: TRBJ1-6; size: .; V: TRBV4-1; DNA: TGCGCCAGCAGCCAAGACTCCAACAGGCCGAGCTCCTATAATTCACCCCTCCACTTT; CDR3: CASSQDSNRPSSYNSPLHF
D: .; J: TRBJ1-2; size: .; V: TRBV30; DNA: TGTGCCTGGAGTCCTTCGGCGACAGTCCGCTACACCTTC; CDR3: CAWSPSATVRYTF
D: TRBD2; J: TRBJ2-3; size: .; V: TRBV19; DNA: TGTGCCAGTAGTATAGATCAAACTAGCGGGAGGCTTCCTAGCACAGATACGCAGTATTTT; CDR3: CASSIDQTSGRLPSTDTQYF
D: .; J: TRBJ1-2; size: .; V: TRBV5-6; DNA: TGTGCCAGCAGCCCGGGGGGCCAGGAATATGGCTACACCTTC; CDR3: CASSPGGQEYGYTF
D: .; J: TRBJ1-4; size: .; V: TRBV27; DNA: TGTGCCAGCAGTTTATGGGCAGGTGATGAAAAACTGTTTTTT; CDR3: CASSLWAGDEKLFF
D: .; J: TRBJ2-3; size: .; V: TRBV3-1/TRBV3-2; DNA: TGTGCCAGCAGCCAAGATCTAGCCGTCACAACGCAGTATTTT; CDR3: CASSQDLAVTTQYF